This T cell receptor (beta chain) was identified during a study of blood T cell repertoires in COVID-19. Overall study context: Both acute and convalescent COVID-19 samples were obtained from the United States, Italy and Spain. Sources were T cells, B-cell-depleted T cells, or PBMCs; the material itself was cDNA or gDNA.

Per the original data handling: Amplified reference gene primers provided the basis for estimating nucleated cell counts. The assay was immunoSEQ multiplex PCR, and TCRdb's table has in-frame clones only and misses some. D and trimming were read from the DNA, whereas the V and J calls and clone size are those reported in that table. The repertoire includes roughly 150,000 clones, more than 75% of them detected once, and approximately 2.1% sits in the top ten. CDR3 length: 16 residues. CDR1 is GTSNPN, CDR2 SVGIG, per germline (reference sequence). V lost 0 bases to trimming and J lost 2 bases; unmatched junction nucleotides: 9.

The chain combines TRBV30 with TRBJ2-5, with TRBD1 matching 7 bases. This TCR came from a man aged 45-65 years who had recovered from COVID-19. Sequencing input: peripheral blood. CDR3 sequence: CAWSVLFRTGQETQYF. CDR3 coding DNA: TGTGCCTGGAGTGTACTCTTCCGGACAGGACAAGAGACCCAGTACTTC.